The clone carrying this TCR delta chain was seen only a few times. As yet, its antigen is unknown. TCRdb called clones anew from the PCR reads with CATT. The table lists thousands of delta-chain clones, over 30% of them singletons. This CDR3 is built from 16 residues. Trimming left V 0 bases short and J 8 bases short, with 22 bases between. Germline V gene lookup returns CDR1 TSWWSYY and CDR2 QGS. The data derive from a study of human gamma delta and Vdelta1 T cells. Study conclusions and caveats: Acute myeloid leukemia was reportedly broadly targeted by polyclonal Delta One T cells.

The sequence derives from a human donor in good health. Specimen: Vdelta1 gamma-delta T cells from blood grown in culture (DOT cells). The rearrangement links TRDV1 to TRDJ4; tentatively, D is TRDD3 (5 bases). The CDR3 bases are TGTGCTCTTGGGGAACTCCCCCTGGGTTACCCCCTAAGACTGATCTTT. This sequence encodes CALGELPLGYPLRLIF.